The 5 T cell receptor beta chains given below trace back to one sample, sequenced in a study of blood T cell repertoires in COVID-19. Sequenced by immunoSEQ multiplex PCR; TCRdb stores in-frame clones only, minus some. The sample has approximately 41,000 clones; 88% are singletons. The sequencing sample was made of peripheral blood. The source of these receptors is a woman in her thirties or forties with acute or convalescent COVID-19.

The rearrangement joins TRBV10-3 to TRBJ1-6; unclear D gene. From germline, CDR1 is ENHRY and CDR2 SYGVKD. With 0 bases removed from V and 0 bases from J, the gap between germline ends came to 12 bases. The CDR3 consists of 18 residues. CDR3 bases: TGTGCCATCAGTGAGTCGGGCTCCTTCAGCTCCTATAATTCACCCCTCCACTTT. Residues: CAISESGSFSSYNSPLHF.

This clone was detected only once. The chain carries TRBV25-1 and TRBJ1-6; unclear D gene. V lost 5 bases to trimming and J lost 5 bases, with 13 bases between them. CDR1 is MGHDK, CDR2 SYGVNS, per germline. CDR3 length: 15 amino acids. The CDR3 nucleotides read TGTGCCAGCAGTCCGGGGTCGGTGGATAATTCACCCCTCCACTTT. Amino acid sequence: CASSPGSVDNSPLHF.

This sequence joins TRBV7-3 and TRBJ2-2, with TRBD1 matching 7 bases. The CDR3 sequence is 16 residues long. Trimming cost V 5 bases and J 1 base; bases outside gene matches: 7. Germline V gives CDR1 SGHTA, CDR2 FQGTGA. CDR3 sequence reads: CASSLLQGRNTGELFF. In DNA form, the CDR3 reads TGTGCCAGCAGCCTCCTACAGGGGCGGAACACCGGGGAGCTGTTTTTT.

The J gene is TRBJ2-1, the V gene TRBV18; 9 bases match TRBD2. From germline, CDR1 is KGHSH and CDR2 LQKENI. The V gene end was trimmed by 2 bases and the J gene end by 7 bases; junction bases not matched to a gene: 6. The CDR3 loop spans 15 amino acids. DNA of the CDR3: TGTGCCAGCTCACCAGTAGCGGGAGTAGGTAATGAGCAGTTCTTC. This encodes CASSPVAGVGNEQFF.

This chain uses TRBV19 with TRBJ2-1, with 7 bases that match TRBD1. The germline V gene has CDR1 LNHDA and CDR2 SQIVND (reference sequence). This CDR3 region has 13 residues. Trimming removed 2 bases from V and 16 bases from J; junction bases left unmatched: 11. The DNA for the CDR3 is TGTGCCAGTAGTATAACCGGGACAGAGGTGAGATTCTTC. This sequence encodes CASSITGTEVRFF.